This T cell receptor beta chain was documented in a study of blood T cell repertoires in COVID-19. Looking at the study overall: Acute-phase and convalescent COVID-19 samples originated in the United States, Italy and Spain. The cDNA or gDNA used as material had been derived from T cells, B-cell-depleted T cells, or PBMCs.

In the authors' methods: Using reference gene primer amplification, nucleated cell counts were estimated. Clones were read by immunoSEQ multiplex PCR, and TCRdb kept only the in-frame ones, dropping some. V, J and clone size reflect that table, while D and trimming were determined from the DNA. The table lists about 490,000 clones, 80% to 90% of them singletons. Only a few counts were recorded for this clone. CDR3 length equals 15 residues. V was clipped by 5 bases and J by 7 bases; unmatched bases: 10. Germline V gene lookup returns CDR1 SNHLY and CDR2 FYNNEI. This sequence was found in a human donor in a cohort sampled during active COVID-19. The J gene is TRBJ1-5, the V gene TRBV2, with TRBD1 matching 8 bases. Sequencing input: peripheral blood. Here the CDR3 DNA reads TGTGCCAGCAGTCAAAACGACAGGGGAAACCAGCCCCAGCATTTT. Its translation is CASSQNDRGNQPQHF.